This T cell receptor (beta chain) was sequenced for a study of tissue T cells after allogeneic stem cell transplantation. Study-wide background: Smaller viable blood or marrow samples skipped sorting for direct DNA extraction. Broader study findings: Tissue-detected TCR repertoire was only partly captured by blood and spleen T cells.

Survey-depth TCRbeta CDR3 sequencing reported V/J genes and productive frequencies. The assay was immunoSEQ multiplex PCR, and TCRdb's table has in-frame clones only and misses some. The sample has 20,000 to 30,000 clones; about 90% are singletons. The V gene end was trimmed by 2 bases and the J gene end by 4 bases; junction bases not matched to a gene: 7. CDR1 is MNHEY, CDR2 SVGAGI, per germline. The CDR3 consists of 15 residues. Concerning this clone: The antigen remains unidentified.

The source is a male donor older than 55 who later had graft-versus-host disease after an allogeneic stem cell transplant. The source material was blood, sampled before transplantation. This chain connects TRBV6-5 to TRBJ1-2; 7 nucleotides agree with TRBD1. CDR3 coding DNA: TGTGCCAGCAGTTACAGAGGGGGCGGGAGCTATGGCTACACCTTC. This encodes CASSYRGGGSYGYTF.